The present T cell receptor (beta chain) was sequenced within a study of CD8+ T cells in alopecia areata. Study-level results: Possibly as an HLA-related effect, TCR sharing across patients appeared less clear than in mice. Scalp repertoires also include resident alphabeta T cells from normal skin. Tofacitinib significantly lowered scalp clonality and expanded CD8+ clones among the top 100.

Turning to this clone: Its antigen is undetermined.

Treatment here: oral pan-JAK inhibitor, 5-10 mg twice daily. Germline V CDR1 and CDR2: MNHEY, SMNVEV (reference sequence). Trimming pared 3 bases from V and 4 bases from J, leaving 12 bases between. This CDR3 has 14 amino acids. It was cDNA, reverse transcribed from extracted RNA, that served as the sequencing template. Method: immunoSEQ multiplex PCR; TCRdb's copy keeps in-frame clones and lacks some. Of some 150,000 clones in the sample, 86% were seen once. The TCR comes from a human donor with alopecia areata. The starting material was CD8+ T cells sorted from blood, obtained at week 4, from a patient treated with tofacitinib. The V and J genes are TRBV27 and TRBJ1-2; the D gene is possibly TRBD1 (5 bases). The CDR3 is CASSLSRETYGYTF. CDR3 sequence (DNA): TGTGCCAGCAGTTTGAGCAGGGAAACCTATGGCTACACCTTC.